The subject of this entry is one T cell receptor beta chain. This sample is drawn from a study of T cell changes during pregnancy in multiple sclerosis. The data were produced by immunoSEQ multiplex PCR, yet TCRdb's version contains in-frame clones alone and is incomplete. The sample carries approximately 21,000 clones, about 89% recorded once. This material consisted of CD8+ T cells from peripheral blood mononuclear cells, taken in the first trimester of pregnancy. This sequence originates from a female donor with multiple sclerosis, enrolled in a pregnancy study.

The chain's CDR3 is CASSQESFLASGNYGYTF. The CDR3 DNA reads TGTGCCAGCAGCCAAGAGTCCTTTTTGGCGTCAGGGAACTATGGCTACACCTTC. The chain combines TRBV14 with TRBJ1-2, with D possibly TRBD1 on 5 matching bases. CDR1 and CDR2 (germline): SGHDN, FVKESK. There are 18 residues in the CDR3. V lost 0 bases and J lost 2, with 19 bases in between.